This T cell receptor (beta chain) was recovered during a study of blood T cell repertoires in COVID-19 (TCRdb year 2020). At the level of the whole study: The collaborator samples originated in the United States, Italy and Spain and spanned the acute and convalescent phases of COVID-19. The prospective study material was composed of cDNA or gDNA derived from T cells, B-cell-depleted T cells, or PBMCs. Deeply sampled blood TCRbeta repertoires from subjects exposed to, actively infected with, or recovered from COVID-19 were included in the dataset. The repertoires were made available in a free public database intended to serve as a resource for research on the immune response to SARS-CoV-2. The samples were drawn from the first 160 participants of the ongoing ImmuneRACE study and from 1,254 subjects provided by 6 global collaborators. The sample metadata nearly always contained a de-identified subject ID, COVID-19 status, age in years and sex. HLA class I and class II types, where available, came from metadata supplied by the sample provider rather than from assay-based typing. General conclusions and limits of the study: The amount of clinical and demographic metadata varied by source and participant and was provided uncurated.

From the germline V gene, CDR1 is MNHEY and CDR2 is SVGEGT. From cysteine to phenylalanine, the CDR3 is 12 amino acids long. The read is trimmed to its CDR3 DNA, 36 bases read in frame from base 1. Trimming removed 5 bases from V and 0 bases from J, leaving 2 bases between the germline ends. The count of this clone is one. No antigen is known for it. No clone much larger than this one lies a single base away; base qualities are absent. Collaborating institutions collected whole blood in K2EDTA tubes following their own protocols. Collaborator samples were shipped for TCRbeta analysis as frozen whole blood, isolated PBMCs, or DNA extracted from either sample type. TCRbeta CDR3 regions were amplified from genomic DNA using the immunoSEQ Assay, a bias-controlled multiplex PCR. In the paper's pipeline: The number of nucleated cells in each sample was estimated from the amplification of reference gene primers within the assay. To quantify the absolute abundance of each unique TCRbeta CDR3 rearrangement, sequence reads were collapsed and filtered. For each sample, productive Simpson clonality was calculated as the square root of Simpson's diversity index across productive rearrangements. Drawn from immuneACCESS, this table holds only the in-frame rearrangements with V and J called that TCRdb kept. Clones are partly lost; checked studies trace under half to an unresolved V gene and leave the rest unexplained. Clone size and V and J calls were adopted from that table, with D and trimming inferred from the DNA. In this sample the table shows about 44,000 clones, roughly 87% of which occur a single time. The ten largest clones take up around 25% of the sample.

The TCR was taken from an elderly woman in a cohort sampled during active or convalescent COVID-19. The chain uses TRBV6-2 or TRBV6-3 and TRBJ1-5, with the D gene too uncertain to name. The sequencing input was peripheral blood. Here is the DNA: TGTGCCAGCAGTCATAGCAATCAGCCCCAGCATTTT. This yields the protein CASSHSNQPQHF.